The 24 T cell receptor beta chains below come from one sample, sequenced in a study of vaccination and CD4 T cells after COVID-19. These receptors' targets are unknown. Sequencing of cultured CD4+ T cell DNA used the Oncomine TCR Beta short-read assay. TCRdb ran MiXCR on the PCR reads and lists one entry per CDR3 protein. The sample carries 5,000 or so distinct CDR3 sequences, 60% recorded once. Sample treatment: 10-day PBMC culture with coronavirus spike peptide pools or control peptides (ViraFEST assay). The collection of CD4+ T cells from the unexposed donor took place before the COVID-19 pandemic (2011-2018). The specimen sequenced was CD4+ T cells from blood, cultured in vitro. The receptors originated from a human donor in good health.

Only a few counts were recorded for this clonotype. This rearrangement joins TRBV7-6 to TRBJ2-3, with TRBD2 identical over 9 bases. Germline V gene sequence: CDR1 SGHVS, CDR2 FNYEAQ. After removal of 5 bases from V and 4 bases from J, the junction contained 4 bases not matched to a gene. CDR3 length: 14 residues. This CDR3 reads CASSLQREADTQYF. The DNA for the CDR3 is TGTGCCAGCAGCCTCCAGCGGGAGGCAGATACGCAGTATTTT.

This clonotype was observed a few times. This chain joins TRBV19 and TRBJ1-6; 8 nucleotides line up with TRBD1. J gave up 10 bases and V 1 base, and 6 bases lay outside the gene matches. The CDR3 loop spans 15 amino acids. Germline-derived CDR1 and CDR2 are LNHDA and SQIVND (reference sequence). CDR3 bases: TGTGCCAGTAGTATAGCCGCAGGGGGCAACTCACCCCTCCACTTT. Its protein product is CASSIAAGGNSPLHF. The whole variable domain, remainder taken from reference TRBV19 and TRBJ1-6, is DGGITQSPKYLFRKEGQNVTLSCEQNLNHDAMYWYRQDPGQGLRLIYYSQIVNDFQKGDIAEGYSVSREKKESFPLTVTSAQKNPTAFYLCASSIAAGGNSPLHFGNGTRLTVT.

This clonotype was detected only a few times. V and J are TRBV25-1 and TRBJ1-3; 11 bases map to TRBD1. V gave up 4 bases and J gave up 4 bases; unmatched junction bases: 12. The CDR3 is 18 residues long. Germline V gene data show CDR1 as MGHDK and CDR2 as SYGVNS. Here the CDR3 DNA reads TGTGCCAGCAGTGGAGGACAGGGGGCACTGGGATTAGGAAACACCATATATTTT. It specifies CASSGGQGALGLGNTIYF.

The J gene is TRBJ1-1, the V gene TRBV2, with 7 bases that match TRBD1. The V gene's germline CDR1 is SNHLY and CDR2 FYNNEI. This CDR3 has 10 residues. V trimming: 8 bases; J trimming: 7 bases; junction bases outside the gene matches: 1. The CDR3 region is CASGDSEAFF. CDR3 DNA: TGTGCCAGCGGGGACAGTGAAGCTTTCTTT.

This chain's CDR3 is CASRKREFEDGYTF. The CDR3 DNA follows: TGTGCCAGCCGAAAAAGGGAATTTGAAGATGGCTACACCTTC. This sequence joins TRBV6-1 and TRBJ1-2; the D is unclear. V was clipped by 8 bases and J by 6 bases, with 19 bases between them. CDR1 and CDR2 from the germline V gene are MNHNS and SASEGT. This CDR3 spans 14 amino acids.

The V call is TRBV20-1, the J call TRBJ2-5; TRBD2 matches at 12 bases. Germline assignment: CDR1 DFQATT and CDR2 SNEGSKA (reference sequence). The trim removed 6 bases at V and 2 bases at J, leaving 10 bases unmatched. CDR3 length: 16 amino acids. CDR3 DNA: TGCAGTGCAATTGGACTAGCGGGGAACCTACAAGAGACCCAGTACTTC. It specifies CSAIGLAGNLQETQYF.

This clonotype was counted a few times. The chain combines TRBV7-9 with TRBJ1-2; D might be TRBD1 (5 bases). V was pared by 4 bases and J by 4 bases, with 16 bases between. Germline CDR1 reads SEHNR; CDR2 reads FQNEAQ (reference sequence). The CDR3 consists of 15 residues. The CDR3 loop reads CASSSSGTIGYGYTF. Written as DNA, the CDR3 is TGTGCCAGCAGCTCATCAGGGACTATTGGCTATGGCTACACCTTC.

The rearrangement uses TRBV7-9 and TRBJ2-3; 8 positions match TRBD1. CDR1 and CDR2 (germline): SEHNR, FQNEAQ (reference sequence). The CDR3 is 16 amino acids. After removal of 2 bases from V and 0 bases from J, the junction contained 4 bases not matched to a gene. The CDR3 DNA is TGTGCCAGCAGCTTACGGACAGGGATAAGCACAGATACGCAGTATTTT. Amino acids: CASSLRTGISTDTQYF.

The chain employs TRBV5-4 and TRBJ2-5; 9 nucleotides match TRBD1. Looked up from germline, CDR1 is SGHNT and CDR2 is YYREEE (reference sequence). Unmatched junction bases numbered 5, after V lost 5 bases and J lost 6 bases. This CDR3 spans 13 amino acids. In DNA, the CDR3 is TGTGCCAGCAGACTAGGACAGGGGAAGACCCAGTACTTC. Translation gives CASRLGQGKTQYF.

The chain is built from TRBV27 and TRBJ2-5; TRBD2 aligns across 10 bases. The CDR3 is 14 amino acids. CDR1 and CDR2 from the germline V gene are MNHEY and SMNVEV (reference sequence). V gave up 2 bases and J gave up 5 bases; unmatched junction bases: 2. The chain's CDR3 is CASSLTSGTETQYF. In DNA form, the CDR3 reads TGTGCCAGCAGTTTAACTAGCGGGACGGAGACCCAGTACTTC.

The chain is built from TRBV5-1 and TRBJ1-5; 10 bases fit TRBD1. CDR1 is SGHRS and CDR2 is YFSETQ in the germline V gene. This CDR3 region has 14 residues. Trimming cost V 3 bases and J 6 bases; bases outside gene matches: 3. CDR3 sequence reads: CASSWGQGSQPQHF. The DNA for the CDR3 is TGCGCCAGCAGCTGGGGACAGGGGAGTCAGCCCCAGCATTTT.

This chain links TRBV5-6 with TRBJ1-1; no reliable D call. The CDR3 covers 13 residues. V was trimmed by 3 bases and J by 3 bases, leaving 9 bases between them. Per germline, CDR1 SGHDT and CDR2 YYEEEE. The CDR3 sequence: CASSSTGDTEAFF. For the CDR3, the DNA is TGTGCCAGCAGCTCGACCGGGGACACTGAAGCTTTCTTT.

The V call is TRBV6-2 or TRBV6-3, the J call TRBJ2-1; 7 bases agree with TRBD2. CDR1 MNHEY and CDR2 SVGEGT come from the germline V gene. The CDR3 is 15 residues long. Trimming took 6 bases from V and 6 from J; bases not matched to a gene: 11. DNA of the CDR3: TGTGCCAGCAGGGGGGGGACTCATAGTCGCAATGAGCAGTTCTTC. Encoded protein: CASRGGTHSRNEQFF.

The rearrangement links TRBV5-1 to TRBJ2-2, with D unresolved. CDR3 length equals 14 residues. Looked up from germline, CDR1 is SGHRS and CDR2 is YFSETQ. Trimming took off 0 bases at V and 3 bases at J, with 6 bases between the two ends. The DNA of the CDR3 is TGCGCCAGCAGCTTGGGGGCGTACACCGGGGAGCTGTTTTTT. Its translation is CASSLGAYTGELFF.

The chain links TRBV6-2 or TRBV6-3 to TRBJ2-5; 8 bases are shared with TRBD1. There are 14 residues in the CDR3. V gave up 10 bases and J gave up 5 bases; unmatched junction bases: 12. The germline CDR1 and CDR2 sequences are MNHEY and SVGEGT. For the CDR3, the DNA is TGTGCCACAGGAACCGGGACAGGCGTCGAGACCCAGTACTTC. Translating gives CATGTGTGVETQYF.

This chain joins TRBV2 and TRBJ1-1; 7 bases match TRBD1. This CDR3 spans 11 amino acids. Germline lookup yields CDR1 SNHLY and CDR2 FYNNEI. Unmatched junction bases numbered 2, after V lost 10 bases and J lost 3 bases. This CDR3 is CANQGDTEAFF. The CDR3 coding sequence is TGTGCCAACCAGGGGGACACTGAAGCTTTCTTT.

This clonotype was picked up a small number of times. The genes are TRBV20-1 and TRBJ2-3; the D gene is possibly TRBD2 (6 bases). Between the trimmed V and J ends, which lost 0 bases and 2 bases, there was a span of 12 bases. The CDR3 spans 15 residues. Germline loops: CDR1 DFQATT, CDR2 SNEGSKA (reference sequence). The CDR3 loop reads CSAREMRRDTDTQYF. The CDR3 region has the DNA TGCAGTGCTAGAGAAATGAGGCGGGACACAGATACGCAGTATTTT.

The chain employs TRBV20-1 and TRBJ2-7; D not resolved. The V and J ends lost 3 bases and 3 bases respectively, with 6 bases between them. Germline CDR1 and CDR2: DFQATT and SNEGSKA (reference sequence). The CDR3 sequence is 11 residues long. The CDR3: CSASSVYEQYF. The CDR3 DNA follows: TGCAGTGCTAGTTCCGTCTACGAGCAGTACTTC.

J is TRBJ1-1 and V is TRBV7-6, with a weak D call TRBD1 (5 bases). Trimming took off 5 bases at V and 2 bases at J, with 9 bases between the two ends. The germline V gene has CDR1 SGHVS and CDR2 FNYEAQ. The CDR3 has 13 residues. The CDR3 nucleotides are TGTGCCAGCAGCAAAGGGGTTAACACTGAAGCTTTCTTT. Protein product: CASSKGVNTEAFF.

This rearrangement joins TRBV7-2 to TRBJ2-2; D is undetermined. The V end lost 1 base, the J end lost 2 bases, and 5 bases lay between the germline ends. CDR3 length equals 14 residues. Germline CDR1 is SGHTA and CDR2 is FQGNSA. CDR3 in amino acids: CASSLGFNTGELFF. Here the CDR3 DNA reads TGTGCCAGCAGCTTAGGGTTTAACACCGGGGAGCTGTTTTTT.

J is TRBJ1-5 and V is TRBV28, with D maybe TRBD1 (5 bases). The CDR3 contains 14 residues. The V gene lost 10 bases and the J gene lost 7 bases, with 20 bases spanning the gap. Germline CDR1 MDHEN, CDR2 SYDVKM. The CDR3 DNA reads TGTGCCACCGGGCGGGGCCGCCGAGGACAGCCCCAGCATTTT. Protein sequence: CATGRGRRGQPQHF.

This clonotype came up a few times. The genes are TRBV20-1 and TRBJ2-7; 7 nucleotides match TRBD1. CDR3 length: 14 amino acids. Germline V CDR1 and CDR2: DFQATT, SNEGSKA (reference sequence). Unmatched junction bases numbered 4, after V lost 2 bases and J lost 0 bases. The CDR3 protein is CSARRGQSSYEQYF. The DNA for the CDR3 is TGCAGTGCTAGAAGGGGGCAGAGCTCCTACGAGCAGTACTTC.

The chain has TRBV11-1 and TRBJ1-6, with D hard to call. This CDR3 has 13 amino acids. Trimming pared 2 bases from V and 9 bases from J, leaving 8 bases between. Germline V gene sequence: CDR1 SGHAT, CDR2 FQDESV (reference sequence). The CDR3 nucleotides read TGTGCCAGCAGCTTAAGTTCCGGTTCACCCCTCCACTTT. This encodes CASSLSSGSPLHF.

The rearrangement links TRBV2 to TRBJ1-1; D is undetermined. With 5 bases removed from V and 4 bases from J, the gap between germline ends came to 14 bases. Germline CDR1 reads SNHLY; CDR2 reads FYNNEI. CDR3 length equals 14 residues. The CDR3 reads CASSKPGMGTEAFF. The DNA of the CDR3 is TGTGCCAGCAGTAAGCCGGGGATGGGCACTGAAGCTTTCTTT.